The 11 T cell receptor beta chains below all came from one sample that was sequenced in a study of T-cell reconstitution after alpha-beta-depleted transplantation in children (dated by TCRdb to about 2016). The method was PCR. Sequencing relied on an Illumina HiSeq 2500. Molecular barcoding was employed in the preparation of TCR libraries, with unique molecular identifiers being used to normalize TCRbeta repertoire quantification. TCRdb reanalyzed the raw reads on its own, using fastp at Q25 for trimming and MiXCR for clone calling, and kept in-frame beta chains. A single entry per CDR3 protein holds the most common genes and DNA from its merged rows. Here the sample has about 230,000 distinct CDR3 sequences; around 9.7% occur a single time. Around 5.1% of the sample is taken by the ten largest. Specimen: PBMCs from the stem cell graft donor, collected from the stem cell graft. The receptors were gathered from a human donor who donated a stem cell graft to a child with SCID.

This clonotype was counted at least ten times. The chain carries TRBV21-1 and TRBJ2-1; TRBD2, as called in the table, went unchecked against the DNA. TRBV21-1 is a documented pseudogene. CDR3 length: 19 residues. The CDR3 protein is CASSKGPAGGIPFYNEQFF. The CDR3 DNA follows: TGTGCCAGCAGCAAAGGGCCAGCGGGGGGTATACCCTTCTACAATGAGCAGTTCTTC.

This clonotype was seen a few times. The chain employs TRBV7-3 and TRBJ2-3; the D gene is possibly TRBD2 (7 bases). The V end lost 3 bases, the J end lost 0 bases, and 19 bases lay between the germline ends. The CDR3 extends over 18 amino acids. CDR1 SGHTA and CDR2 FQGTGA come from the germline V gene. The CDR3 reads CASSFWSAGAQSTDTQYF. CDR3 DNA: TGTGCCAGCAGCTTCTGGTCGGCGGGGGCCCAGAGCACAGATACGCAGTATTTT.

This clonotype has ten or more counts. The CDR3 is CASSFGQANYGYTF. CDR3 DNA: TGTGCCAGCAGTTTCGGACAGGCTAACTATGGCTACACCTTC. V gene TRBV12-3 or TRBV12-4 combines with J gene TRBJ1-2, with 7 bases lining up with TRBD1. CDR3 length: 14 residues. The J segment lost 0 bases and the V segment lost 3 bases, leaving 1 base of the junction unmatched.

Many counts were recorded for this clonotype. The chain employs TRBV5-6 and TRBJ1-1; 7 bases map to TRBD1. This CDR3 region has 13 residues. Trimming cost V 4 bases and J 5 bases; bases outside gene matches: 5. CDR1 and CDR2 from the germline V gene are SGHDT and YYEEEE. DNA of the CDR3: TGTGCCAGCAGCCTGGGGACAGAGACTGAAGCTTTCTTT. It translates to CASSLGTETEAFF.

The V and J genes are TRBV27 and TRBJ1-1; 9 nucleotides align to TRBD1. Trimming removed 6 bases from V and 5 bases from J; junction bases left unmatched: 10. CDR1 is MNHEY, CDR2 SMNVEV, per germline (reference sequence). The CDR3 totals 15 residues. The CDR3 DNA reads TGTGCCAGCAGCCGCCTCCAGACAGGGGGGACTGAAGCTTTCTTT. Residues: CASSRLQTGGTEAFF.

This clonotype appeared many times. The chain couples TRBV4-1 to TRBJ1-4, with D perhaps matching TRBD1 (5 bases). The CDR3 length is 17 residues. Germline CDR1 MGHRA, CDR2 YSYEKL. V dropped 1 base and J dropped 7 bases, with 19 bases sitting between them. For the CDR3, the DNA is TGCGCCAGCAGCCAAGTACGGGTCCAGGGTCGCATTGAAAAACTGTTTTTT. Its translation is CASSQVRVQGRIEKLFF.

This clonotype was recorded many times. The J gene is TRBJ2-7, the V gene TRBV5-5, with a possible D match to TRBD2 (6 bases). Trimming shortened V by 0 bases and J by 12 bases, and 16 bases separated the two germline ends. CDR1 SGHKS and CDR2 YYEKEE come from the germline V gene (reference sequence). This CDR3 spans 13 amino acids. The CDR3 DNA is TGTGCCAGCAGCTTGGTCGGGAGAATGGAGGGGTACTTC. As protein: CASSLVGRMEGYF.

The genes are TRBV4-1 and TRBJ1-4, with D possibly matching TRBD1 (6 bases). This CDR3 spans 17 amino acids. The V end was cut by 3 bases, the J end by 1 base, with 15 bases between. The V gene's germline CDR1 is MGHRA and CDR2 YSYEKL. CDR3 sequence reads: CASSQDDTGLTNEKLFF. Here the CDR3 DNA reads TGCGCCAGCAGCCAGGACGATACAGGGCTAACTAATGAAAAACTGTTTTTT.

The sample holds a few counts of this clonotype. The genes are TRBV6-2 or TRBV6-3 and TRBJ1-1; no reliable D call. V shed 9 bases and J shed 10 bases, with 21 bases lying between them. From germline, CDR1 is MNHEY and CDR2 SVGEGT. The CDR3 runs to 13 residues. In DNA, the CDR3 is TGTGCCAGTGCCCCCGGCCATTCTACCGGAGCTTTCTTT. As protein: CASAPGHSTGAFF.

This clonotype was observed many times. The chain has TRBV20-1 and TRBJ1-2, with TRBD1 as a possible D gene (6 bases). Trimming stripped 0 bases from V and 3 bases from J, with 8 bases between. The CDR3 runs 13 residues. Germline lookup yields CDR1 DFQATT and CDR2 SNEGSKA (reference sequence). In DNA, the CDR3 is TGCAGTGCTAGAGAGGACAGCTACTATGGCTACACCTTC. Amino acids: CSAREDSYYGYTF.

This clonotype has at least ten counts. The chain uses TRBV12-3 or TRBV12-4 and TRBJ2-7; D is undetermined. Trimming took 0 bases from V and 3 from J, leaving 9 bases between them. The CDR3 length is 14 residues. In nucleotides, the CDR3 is TGTGCCAGCAGTTTAGCGTCATTTCTCTACGAGCAGTACTTC. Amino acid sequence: CASSLASFLYEQYF.